Below are 14 T cell receptor beta chains sequenced from a single sample in a study of blood T cell repertoires in COVID-19. The repertoire was sequenced with immunoSEQ multiplex PCR; TCRdb's copy has only in-frame clones and lacks some. The data contain fewer than 250,000 clones, around four fifths of them singletons. The material sequenced was peripheral blood. All receptors derive from a woman aged 45-59 years with active or convalescent COVID-19.

This chain links TRBV6-5 with TRBJ1-5, with D perhaps TRBD1 (6 bases). Germline V gene data show CDR1 as MNHEY and CDR2 as SVGAGI. V was trimmed by 10 bases and J by 5 bases, leaving 12 bases between them. The CDR3 is made up of 12 amino acids. The CDR3 region is CATSQGYQPQHF. Written as DNA, the CDR3 is TGTGCCACGTCACAGGGCTATCAGCCCCAGCATTTT.

The V call is TRBV7-6, the J call TRBJ1-3; D is perhaps TRBD1 (6 bases). The CDR3 runs 15 residues. The germline V gene encodes CDR1 SGHVS and CDR2 FNYEAQ. V lost 4 bases, J lost 1 base, and 11 bases lay in between. The CDR3 sequence is CASSSRGVSGNTIYF. As DNA, the CDR3 is TGTGCCAGCAGCTCCAGGGGAGTTTCTGGAAACACCATATATTTT.

V and J are TRBV7-8 and TRBJ2-3; possible D gene TRBD1, 6 bases. The CDR3 contains 17 residues. Trimming took 2 bases from V and 4 from J, leaving 19 bases between them. Germline CDR1 reads SGHVS; CDR2 reads FQNEAQ. CDR3 DNA sequence: TGTGCCAGCAGCTTAATCGCTCAGGGGCGAACATCAGATACGCAGTATTTT. Residues: CASSLIAQGRTSDTQYF.

The chain couples TRBV3-1 (or the pseudogene TRBV3-2) to TRBJ1-1; perhaps TRBD1 as D (6 bases). The V and J ends lost 1 base and 0 bases respectively, with 12 bases between them. The germline gives CDR1 LGHDT, CDR2 YNNKEL (reference sequence). The CDR3 totals 16 residues. Written as DNA, the CDR3 is TGTGCCAGCAGCCAAGGAGCCAACAGGGTGAACACTGAAGCTTTCTTT. It codes for CASSQGANRVNTEAFF.

The rearrangement links TRBV7-6 to TRBJ2-5; 7 nucleotides match TRBD2. CDR1 and CDR2 from the germline V gene are SGHVS and FNYEAQ. CDR3 length: 15 amino acids. With 1 base clipped from V and 1 base from J, the junction kept 3 bases outside the gene matches. CDR3 DNA sequence: TGTGCCAGCAGCTTAGGTACTAGCGCCCAAGAGACCCAGTACTTC. It is translated as CASSLGTSAQETQYF.

This chain connects TRBV3-1 (or the pseudogene TRBV3-2) to TRBJ2-4, with D possibly matching TRBD1 (5 bases). Germline V gene lookup returns CDR1 LGHDT and CDR2 YNNKEL (reference sequence). Trimming pared 1 base from V and 5 bases from J, leaving 12 bases between. CDR3 size: 15 residues. The DNA of the CDR3 is TGTGCCAGCAGCCAAGTCGCTGGGGCCCAAAACATTCAGTACTTC. This codes for CASSQVAGAQNIQYF.

The chain employs TRBV7-9 and TRBJ1-2; maybe TRBD1 (6 bases). The CDR3 has 15 residues. V gave up 4 bases and J gave up 4 bases, with 16 bases separating them. Germline V CDR1 and CDR2: SEHNR, FQNEAQ (reference sequence). CDR3 DNA sequence: TGTGCCAGCAGCTCCACTCTGGGACAAGCCTATGGCTACACCTTC. Translating it yields CASSSTLGQAYGYTF.

The CDR3 DNA follows: TGCAGCTCATCCCGGGGGGGTCTCTACGAGCAGTACTTC. This codes for CSSSRGGLYEQYF. The rearrangement uses TRBV29-1 and TRBJ2-7; 8 bases are shared with TRBD2. Germline trimming cut 8 bases from V and 3 bases from J; bases unmatched to any gene: 9. Germline V lookup: CDR1 SQVTM, CDR2 ANQGSEA. The CDR3 is 13 residues long.

This clone was detected once. V and J are TRBV12-3 or TRBV12-4 and TRBJ1-5; D perhaps matches TRBD1 (5 bases). Trimming left V 5 bases short and J 7 bases short, with 9 bases between. The CDR3 is made up of 12 amino acids. The CDR3 is CASSQGRQPQHF. For the CDR3, the DNA is TGTGCCAGCAGTCAGGGAAGACAGCCCCAGCATTTT.

This clone was found once. The chain has TRBV6-5 and TRBJ1-2; 7 bases are a match to TRBD1. V lost 2 bases and J lost 4; bases outside the gene matches: 4. Germline values: CDR1 MNHEY, CDR2 SVGAGI. This CDR3 is built from 14 residues. The CDR3 DNA sequence: TGTGCCAGCAGTTACAAAGGGGGCGTCTATGGCTACACCTTC. Residues: CASSYKGGVYGYTF.

The rearrangement links TRBV5-6 to TRBJ2-1; 7 bases align to TRBD1. CDR3 length: 16 amino acids. Germline V lookup: CDR1 SGHDT, CDR2 YYEEEE. Trimming at V came to 3 bases and at J to 3 bases, leaving 9 bases not matched to a gene. CDR3 protein: CASSYMVGQDYNEQFF. The DNA of the CDR3 is TGTGCCAGCAGCTACATGGTAGGACAGGACTACAATGAGCAGTTCTTC.

For this clone: Different DNA sequences within this sample yield the same CDR3. This chain links TRBV18 with TRBJ2-1, with 8 bases identical to TRBD2. Trimming took 2 bases from V and 7 from J; bases not matched to a gene: 7. Germline lookup yields CDR1 KGHSH and CDR2 LQKENI. This CDR3 is built from 15 residues. The CDR3 here is CASSPGLAGRNEQFF. In DNA, the CDR3 is TGTGCCAGCTCACCAGGTCTAGCGGGTAGGAATGAGCAGTTCTTC.

CDR3 coding DNA: TGTGCCAGCAGTGTACAGGGGCTGGGCGAGCAGTACTTC. It translates to CASSVQGLGEQYF. This sequence joins TRBV12-3 or TRBV12-4 and TRBJ2-7, with TRBD1 matching 7 bases. Trimming removed 5 bases from V and 6 bases from J; junction bases left unmatched: 7. The CDR3 consists of 13 residues.

The chain links TRBV7-2 to TRBJ2-3; 12 bases map to TRBD2. J gave up 4 bases and V 1 base, and 12 bases lay outside the gene matches. The CDR3 has 19 residues. CDR1 SGHTA and CDR2 FQGNSA come from the germline V gene. In DNA, the CDR3 is TGTGCCAGCAGCTTAGGTTTGTCTAGCGGGGGGGCCCGCGCAGATACGCAGTATTTT. This encodes CASSLGLSSGGARADTQYF.